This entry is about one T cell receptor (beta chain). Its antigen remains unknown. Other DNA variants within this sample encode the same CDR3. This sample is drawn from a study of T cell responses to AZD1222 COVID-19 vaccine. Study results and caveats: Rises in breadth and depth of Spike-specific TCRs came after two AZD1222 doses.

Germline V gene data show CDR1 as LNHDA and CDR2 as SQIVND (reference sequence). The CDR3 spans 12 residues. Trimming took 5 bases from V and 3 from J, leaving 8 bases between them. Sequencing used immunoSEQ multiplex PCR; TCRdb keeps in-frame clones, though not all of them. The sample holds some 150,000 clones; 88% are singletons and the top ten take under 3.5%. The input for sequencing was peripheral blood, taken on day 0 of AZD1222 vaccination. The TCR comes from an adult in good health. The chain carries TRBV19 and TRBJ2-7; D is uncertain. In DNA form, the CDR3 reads TGTGCCAGTAGTTCTTCTAGCTACGAGCAGTACTTC. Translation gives CASSSSSYEQYF.